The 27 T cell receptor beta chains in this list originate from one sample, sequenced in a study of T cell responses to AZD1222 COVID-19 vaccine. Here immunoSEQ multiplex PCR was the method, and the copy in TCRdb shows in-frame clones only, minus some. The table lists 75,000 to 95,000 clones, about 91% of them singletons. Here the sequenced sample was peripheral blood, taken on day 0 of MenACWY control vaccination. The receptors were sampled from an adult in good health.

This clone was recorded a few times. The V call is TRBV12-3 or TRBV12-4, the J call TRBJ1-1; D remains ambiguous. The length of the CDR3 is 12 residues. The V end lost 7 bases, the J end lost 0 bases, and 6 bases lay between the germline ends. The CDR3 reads CASIKLNTEAFF. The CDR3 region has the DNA TGTGCCAGCATAAAATTGAACACTGAAGCTTTCTTT.

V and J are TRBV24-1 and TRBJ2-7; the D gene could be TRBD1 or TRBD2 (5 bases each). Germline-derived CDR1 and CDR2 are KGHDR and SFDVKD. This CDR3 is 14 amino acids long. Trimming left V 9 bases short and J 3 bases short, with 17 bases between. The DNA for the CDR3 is TGTGCCACCCTTACCCAGGGACGGTACTACGAGCAGTACTTC. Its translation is CATLTQGRYYEQYF.

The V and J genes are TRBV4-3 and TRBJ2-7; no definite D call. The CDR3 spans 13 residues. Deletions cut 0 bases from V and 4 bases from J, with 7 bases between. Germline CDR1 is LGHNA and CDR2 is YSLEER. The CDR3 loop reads CASSQDQRYEQYF. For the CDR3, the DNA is TGCGCCAGCAGCCAAGATCAAAGATACGAGCAGTACTTC.

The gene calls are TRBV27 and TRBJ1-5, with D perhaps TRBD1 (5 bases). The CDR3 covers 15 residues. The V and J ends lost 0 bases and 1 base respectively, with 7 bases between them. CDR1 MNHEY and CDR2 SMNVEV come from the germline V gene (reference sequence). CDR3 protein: CASSLSGVSNQPQHF. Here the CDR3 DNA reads TGTGCCAGCAGTTTATCAGGGGTCAGCAATCAGCCCCAGCATTTT.

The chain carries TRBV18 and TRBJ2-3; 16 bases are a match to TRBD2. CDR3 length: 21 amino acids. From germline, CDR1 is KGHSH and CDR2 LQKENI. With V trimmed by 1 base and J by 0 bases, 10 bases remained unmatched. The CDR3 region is CASSPLSGLAGGRKSTDTQYF. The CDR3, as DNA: TGTGCCAGCTCACCACTCTCGGGACTAGCGGGGGGGCGTAAGAGCACAGATACGCAGTATTTT.

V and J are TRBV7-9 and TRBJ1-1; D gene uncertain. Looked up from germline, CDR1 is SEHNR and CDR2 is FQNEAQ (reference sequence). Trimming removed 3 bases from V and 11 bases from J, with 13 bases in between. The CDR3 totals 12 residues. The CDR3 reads CASSFVQSYAFF. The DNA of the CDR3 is TGTGCCAGCAGCTTCGTACAGTCTTACGCTTTCTTT.

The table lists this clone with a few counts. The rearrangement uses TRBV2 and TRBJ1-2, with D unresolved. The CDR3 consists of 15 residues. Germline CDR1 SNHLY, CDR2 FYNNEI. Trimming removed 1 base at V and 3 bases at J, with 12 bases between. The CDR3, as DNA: TGTGCCAGCAGTGAAGAACAGACGGGCTACTATGGCTACACCTTC. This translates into CASSEEQTGYYGYTF.

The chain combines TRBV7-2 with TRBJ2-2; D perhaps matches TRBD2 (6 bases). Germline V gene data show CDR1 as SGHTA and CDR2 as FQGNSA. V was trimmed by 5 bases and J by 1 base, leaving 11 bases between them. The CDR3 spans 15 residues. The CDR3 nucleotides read TGTGCCAGCAGCGGTGGGGGGATGAACACCGGGGAGCTGTTTTTT. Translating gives CASSGGGMNTGELFF.

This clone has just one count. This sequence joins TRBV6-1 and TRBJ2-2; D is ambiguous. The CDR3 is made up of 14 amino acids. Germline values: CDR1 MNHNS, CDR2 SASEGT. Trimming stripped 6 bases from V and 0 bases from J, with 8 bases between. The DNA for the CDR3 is TGTGCCAGCAGGGTATTAGCGAACACCGGGGAGCTGTTTTTT. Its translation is CASRVLANTGELFF.

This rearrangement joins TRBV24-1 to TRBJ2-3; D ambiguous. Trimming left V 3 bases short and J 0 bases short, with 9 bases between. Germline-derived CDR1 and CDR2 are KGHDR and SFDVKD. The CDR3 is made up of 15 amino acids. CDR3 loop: CATSDPHLSTDTQYF. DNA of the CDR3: TGTGCCACCAGTGATCCCCATCTGAGCACAGATACGCAGTATTTT.

The CDR3 DNA follows: TGTGCCAGCAGCAGGGACAGGGACGGCACCGGGGAGCTGTTTTTT. It codes for CASSRDRDGTGELFF. The chain couples TRBV6-4 to TRBJ2-2; TRBD1 aligns across 9 bases. Germline CDR1 and CDR2: MRHNA and SNTAGT. The CDR3 runs to 15 residues. The V gene end was trimmed by 6 bases and the J gene end by 4 bases; junction bases not matched to a gene: 6.

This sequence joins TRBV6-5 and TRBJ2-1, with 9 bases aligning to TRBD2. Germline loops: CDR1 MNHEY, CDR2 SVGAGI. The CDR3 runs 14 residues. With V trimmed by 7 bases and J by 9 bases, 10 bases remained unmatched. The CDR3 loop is CASTWLAGYGEQFF. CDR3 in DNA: TGTGCCAGCACTTGGCTAGCGGGATATGGTGAGCAGTTCTTC.

Here the CDR3 reads CASSRDGITDTQYF. As DNA, the CDR3 is TGCGCCAGCAGTCGGGACGGAATAACAGATACGCAGTATTTT. This chain connects TRBV10-1 to TRBJ2-3; D is tentatively TRBD1 or TRBD2 (5 bases each). Germline V gene sequence: CDR1 WNHNN, CDR2 SYGVQD (reference sequence). The CDR3 extends over 14 amino acids. V lost 5 bases and J lost 3, with 12 bases in between.

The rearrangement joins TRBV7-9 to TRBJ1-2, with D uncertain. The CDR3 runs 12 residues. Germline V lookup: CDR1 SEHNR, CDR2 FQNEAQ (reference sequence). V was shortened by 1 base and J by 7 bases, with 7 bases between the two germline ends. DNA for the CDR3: TGTGCCAGCAGCTTAGTTGCGGGTGGCTACACCTTC. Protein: CASSLVAGGYTF.

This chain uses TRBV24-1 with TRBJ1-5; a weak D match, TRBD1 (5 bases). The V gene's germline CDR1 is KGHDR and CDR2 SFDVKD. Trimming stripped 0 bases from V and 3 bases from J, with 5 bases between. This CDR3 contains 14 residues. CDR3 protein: CATSDLGHNQPQHF. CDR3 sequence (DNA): TGTGCCACCAGTGATTTGGGACACAATCAGCCCCAGCATTTT.

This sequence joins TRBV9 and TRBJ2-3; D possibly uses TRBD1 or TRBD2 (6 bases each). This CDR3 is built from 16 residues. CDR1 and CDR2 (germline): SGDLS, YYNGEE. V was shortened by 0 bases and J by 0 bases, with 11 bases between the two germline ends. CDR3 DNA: TGTGCCAGCAGCGTAGATGGGGGGCTGAGCACAGATACGCAGTATTTT. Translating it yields CASSVDGGLSTDTQYF.

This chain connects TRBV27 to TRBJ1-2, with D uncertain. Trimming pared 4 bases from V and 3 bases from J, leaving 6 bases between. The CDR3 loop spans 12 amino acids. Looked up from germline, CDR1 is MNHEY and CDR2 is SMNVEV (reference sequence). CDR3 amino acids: CASSSGDYGYTF. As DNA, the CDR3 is TGTGCCAGCAGTTCTGGTGACTATGGCTACACCTTC.

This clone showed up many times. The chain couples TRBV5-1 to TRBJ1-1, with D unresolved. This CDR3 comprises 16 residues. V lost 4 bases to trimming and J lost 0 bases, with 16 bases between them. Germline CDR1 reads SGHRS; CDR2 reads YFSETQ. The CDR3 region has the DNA TGCGCCAGCAGCGAGGGAAACCAGCTAGTGAACACTGAAGCTTTCTTT. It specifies CASSEGNQLVNTEAFF.

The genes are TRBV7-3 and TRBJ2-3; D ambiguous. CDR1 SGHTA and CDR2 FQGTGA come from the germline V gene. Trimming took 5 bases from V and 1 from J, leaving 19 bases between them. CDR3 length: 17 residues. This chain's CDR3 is CASSPRSGSTGTDTQYF. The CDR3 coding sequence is TGTGCCAGCAGCCCTCGTTCGGGCTCTACAGGCACAGATACGCAGTATTTT.

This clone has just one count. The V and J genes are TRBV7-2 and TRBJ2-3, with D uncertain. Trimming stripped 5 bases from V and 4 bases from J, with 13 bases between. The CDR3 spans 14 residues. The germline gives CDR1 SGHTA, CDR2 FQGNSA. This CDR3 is CASSPRLVADTQYF. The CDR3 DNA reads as TGTGCCAGCAGCCCGCGCCTAGTTGCAGATACGCAGTATTTT.

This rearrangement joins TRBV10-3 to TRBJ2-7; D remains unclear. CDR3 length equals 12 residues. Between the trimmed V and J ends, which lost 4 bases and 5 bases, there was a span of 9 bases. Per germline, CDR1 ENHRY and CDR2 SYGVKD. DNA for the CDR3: TGTGCCATCAGTGGACTCCCCGACGAGCAGTACTTC. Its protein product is CAISGLPDEQYF.

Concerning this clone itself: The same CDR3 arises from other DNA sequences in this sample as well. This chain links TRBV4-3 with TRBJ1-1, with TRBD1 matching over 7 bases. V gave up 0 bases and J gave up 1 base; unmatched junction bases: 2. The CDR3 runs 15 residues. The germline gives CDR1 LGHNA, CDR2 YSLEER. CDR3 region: CASSQDSGGNTEAFF. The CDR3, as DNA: TGCGCCAGCAGCCAAGATTCAGGGGGGAACACTGAAGCTTTCTTT.

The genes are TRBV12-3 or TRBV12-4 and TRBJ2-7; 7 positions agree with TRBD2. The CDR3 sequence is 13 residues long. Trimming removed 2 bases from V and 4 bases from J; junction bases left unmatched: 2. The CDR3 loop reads CASSLLAAYEQYF. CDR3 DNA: TGTGCCAGCAGTTTACTAGCGGCGTACGAGCAGTACTTC.

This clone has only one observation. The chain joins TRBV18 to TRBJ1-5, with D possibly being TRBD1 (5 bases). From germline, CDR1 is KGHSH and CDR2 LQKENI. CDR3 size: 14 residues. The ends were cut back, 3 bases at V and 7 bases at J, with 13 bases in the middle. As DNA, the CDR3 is TGTGCCAGCTCACCGAACAGGTTTGGACAGCCCCAGCATTTT. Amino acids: CASSPNRFGQPQHF.

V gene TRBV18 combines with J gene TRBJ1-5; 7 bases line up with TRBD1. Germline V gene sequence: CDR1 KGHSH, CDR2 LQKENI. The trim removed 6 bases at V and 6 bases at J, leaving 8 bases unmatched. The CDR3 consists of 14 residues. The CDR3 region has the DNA TGTGCCAGCTCTTCATCAGGGGGGGTTCAGCCCCAGCATTTT. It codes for CASSSSGGVQPQHF.

The CDR3: CAISDGTRLSGNNEQFF. Here the CDR3 DNA reads TGTGCCATCAGTGACGGGACAAGACTTAGCGGGAACAATGAGCAGTTCTTC. The V gene is TRBV10-3, the J gene TRBJ2-1, with 8 nucleotides matching TRBD2. Looked up from germline, CDR1 is ENHRY and CDR2 is SYGVKD. V was pared by 3 bases and J by 5 bases, with 12 bases of the junction left unmatched. This CDR3 has 17 residues.

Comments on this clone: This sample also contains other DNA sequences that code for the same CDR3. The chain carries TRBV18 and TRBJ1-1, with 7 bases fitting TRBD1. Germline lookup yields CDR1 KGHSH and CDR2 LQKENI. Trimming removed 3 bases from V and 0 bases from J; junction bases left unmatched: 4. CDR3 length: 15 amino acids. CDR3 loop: CASSPQQGLNTEAFF. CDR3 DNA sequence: TGTGCCAGCTCACCCCAACAGGGGTTGAACACTGAAGCTTTCTTT.